These 27 T cell receptor beta chains were all obtained from the same sample, sequenced in a study of Ad26.COV2.S vaccination and SARS-CoV-2 variants. The data were produced by immunoSEQ multiplex PCR, yet TCRdb's version contains in-frame clones alone and is incomplete. The profile covers over 400,000 clones, with around 92% appearing a single time and around 1.7% taken by the ten largest. Treatment defined: some 20 received Ad26.COV2.S at low or high dose, single or two shots; 5 received placebo; per-sample allocation not given. Following the first vaccine or placebo injection, samples were taken on day 63. This specimen was peripheral blood, taken in a trial of Ad26.COV2.S vaccine versus placebo. All receptors come from a person aged 18-60 years who received the Ad26.COV2.S COVID-19 vaccine or a placebo.

The chain uses TRBV7-9 and TRBJ2-2, with unresolved D. V gave up 2 bases and J gave up 2 bases, with 0 bases separating them. The CDR3 runs 12 residues. Germline CDR1 reads SEHNR; CDR2 reads FQNEAQ (reference sequence). As DNA, the CDR3 is TGTGCCAGCAGCTTAAACACCGGGGAGCTGTTTTTT. This codes for CASSLNTGELFF. Drawing the rest from reference TRBV7-9 and TRBJ2-2, the complete variable domain is DTGVSQNPRHKITKRGQNVTFRCDPISEHNRLYWYRQTLGQGPEFLTYFQNEAQLEKSRLLSDRFSAERPKGSFSTLEIQRTEQGDSAMYLCASSLNTGELFFGEGSRLTVL.

The chain has TRBV18 and TRBJ1-4; D is uncertain. CDR3 length: 13 residues. The V and J ends lost 6 bases and 4 bases respectively, with 9 bases between them. Germline CDR1 KGHSH, CDR2 LQKENI. For the CDR3, the DNA is TGTGCCAGCTCCATCTTGGTTAATGAAAAACTGTTTTTT. It yields the protein CASSILVNEKLFF.

This clone was found a few times. This chain uses TRBV5-1 with TRBJ1-6; no firm D call. CDR1 and CDR2 from the germline V gene are SGHRS and YFSETQ. Trimming removed 0 bases from V and 10 bases from J, with 5 bases in between. The CDR3 length is 12 residues. In nucleotides, the CDR3 is TGCGCCAGCAGCTTGGTAGGATCACCCCTCCACTTT. This sequence encodes CASSLVGSPLHF.

The rearrangement joins TRBV6-2 or TRBV6-3 to TRBJ1-2; no firm D call. The CDR3 spans 13 residues. Trimming took off 0 bases at V and 3 bases at J, with 5 bases between the two ends. Per germline, CDR1 MNHEY and CDR2 SVGEGT. CDR3: CASSYSSDYGYTF. In DNA form, the CDR3 reads TGTGCCAGCAGTTACTCTTCCGACTATGGCTACACCTTC.

The chain joins TRBV10-2 to TRBJ2-7; TRBD1 agrees at 9 bases. This CDR3 is 12 amino acids long. CDR1 is WSHSY and CDR2 is SAAADI in the germline V gene. CDR3 region: CVTLDRGDEQYF. The DNA of the CDR3 is TGCGTTACACTGGACAGGGGCGACGAGCAGTACTTC.

This chain connects TRBV28 to TRBJ1-5; D might be TRBD1 (6 bases). With 6 bases removed from V and 1 base from J, the gap between germline ends came to 13 bases. The CDR3 is 15 amino acids. Germline assignment: CDR1 MDHEN and CDR2 SYDVKM. The CDR3 sequence is CASSSGAWSNQPQHF. The CDR3 region has the DNA TGTGCCAGCAGCTCGGGGGCTTGGAGCAATCAGCCCCAGCATTTT.

The gene calls are TRBV19 and TRBJ2-1; 14 nucleotides match TRBD2. Germline values: CDR1 LNHDA, CDR2 SQIVND (reference sequence). J was trimmed by 8 bases and V by 7 bases; bases with no gene match: 7. The CDR3 spans 15 residues. CDR3 DNA sequence: TGTGCCAGTATTGAGACTAGCGGGGGGGCCCATGAGCAGTTCTTC. The encoded protein is CASIETSGGAHEQFF. Using reference TRBV19 and TRBJ2-1 for the parts outside the CDR3, the full variable domain is DGGITQSPKYLFRKEGQNVTLSCEQNLNHDAMYWYRQDPGQGLRLIYYSQIVNDFQKGDIAEGYSVSREKKESFPLTVTSAQKNPTAFYLCASIETSGGAHEQFFGPGTRLTVL.

The chain has TRBV7-8 and TRBJ1-4; D is uncertain. The CDR3 is 18 residues long. The V end was cut by 3 bases, the J end by 2 bases, with 19 bases between. Germline CDR1 and CDR2: SGHVS and FQNEAQ. The CDR3 DNA is TGTGCCAGCAGCTTGAAAAACCCCCCGGGGTGGACTAATGAAAAACTGTTTTTT. This translates into CASSLKNPPGWTNEKLFF.

This chain links TRBV27 with TRBJ2-1; D not certain. Germline V gives CDR1 MNHEY, CDR2 SMNVEV (reference sequence). The CDR3 spans 13 residues. Trimming took off 4 bases at V and 2 bases at J, with 6 bases between the two ends. This CDR3 reads CASSYGPYNEQFF. Here the CDR3 DNA reads TGTGCCAGCAGTTACGGGCCCTACAATGAGCAGTTCTTC.

This clone was observed a single time. The chain carries TRBV29-1 and TRBJ1-5, with D possibly TRBD1 on 5 matching bases. Looked up from germline, CDR1 is SQVTM and CDR2 is ANQGSEA. The CDR3 is made up of 17 amino acids. Trimming took off 2 bases at V and 0 bases at J, with 17 bases between the two ends. CDR3 loop: CSVEPLGDALSNQPQHF. CDR3 in DNA: TGCAGCGTTGAACCCTTAGGGGACGCCCTTAGCAATCAGCCCCAGCATTTT.

This clone has a single count. The genes are TRBV3-1 (or the pseudogene TRBV3-2) and TRBJ2-7, with 7 positions matching TRBD2. The CDR3 length is 14 residues. The germline V gene has CDR1 LGHDT and CDR2 YNNKEL (reference sequence). The V segment lost 6 bases and the J segment 1 base; nucleotides outside the gene matches: 6. The CDR3 DNA sequence: TGTGCCAGCAGGGGGGAGGGACCTTCCTACGAGCAGTACTTC. Amino acids: CASRGEGPSYEQYF.

This clone was detected only once. The chain is built from TRBV19 and TRBJ2-3; D call uncertain. This CDR3 comprises 16 residues. Trimming stripped 3 bases from V and 1 base from J, with 14 bases between. Germline CDR1 and CDR2: LNHDA and SQIVND (reference sequence). The CDR3 coding sequence is TGTGCCAGTAGTATGGTGCAGCCGGTAGGCACAGATACGCAGTATTTT. Protein sequence: CASSMVQPVGTDTQYF. The full variable domain, in which reference TRBV19 and TRBJ2-3 provide the parts outside the CDR3, is DGGITQSPKYLFRKEGQNVTLSCEQNLNHDAMYWYRQDPGQGLRLIYYSQIVNDFQKGDIAEGYSVSREKKESFPLTVTSAQKNPTAFYLCASSMVQPVGTDTQYFGPGTRLTVL.

The rearrangement joins TRBV5-1 to TRBJ2-7; 11 nucleotides match TRBD2. V lost 0 bases and J lost 5; bases outside the gene matches: 10. The length of the CDR3 is 17 residues. The germline gives CDR1 SGHRS, CDR2 YFSETQ. This CDR3 is CASSLGTLAGANDEQYF. The CDR3 bases are TGCGCCAGCAGCTTGGGAACACTAGCGGGGGCTAACGACGAGCAGTACTTC.

This clone was found a few times. The V gene is TRBV6-5, the J gene TRBJ1-2; the D is unclear. V was trimmed by 6 bases and J by 3 bases, leaving 17 bases between them. The CDR3 length is 15 residues. CDR1 and CDR2 (germline): MNHEY, SVGAGI. CDR3 coding DNA: TGTGCCAGCAGCTCATGGACTGTCGACTACTATGGCTACACCTTC. It is translated as CASSSWTVDYYGYTF.

This clone has a single count. The chain is built from TRBV5-5 and TRBJ1-1; D remains unclear. The germline V gene encodes CDR1 SGHKS and CDR2 YYEKEE (reference sequence). Trimming shortened V by 1 base and J by 2 bases, and 9 bases separated the two germline ends. CDR3 size: 14 residues. CDR3 bases: TGTGCCAGCAGCTTGATTTTAACCAACACTGAAGCTTTCTTT. Amino acid sequence: CASSLILTNTEAFF.

This clone was recorded once. The V call is TRBV6-2 or TRBV6-3, the J call TRBJ2-5, with 10 nucleotides matching TRBD2. V lost 2 bases, J lost 1 base, and 4 bases stayed unmatched. Germline-derived CDR1 and CDR2 are MNHEY and SVGEGT. CDR3 length equals 16 residues. CDR3 region: CASSYAERGGQETQYF. The CDR3 region has the DNA TGTGCCAGCAGTTACGCCGAGCGGGGGGGCCAAGAGACCCAGTACTTC.

This sequence joins TRBV3-1 (or the pseudogene TRBV3-2) and TRBJ1-1, with 10 nucleotides matching TRBD1. Germline V CDR1 and CDR2: LGHDT, YNNKEL (reference sequence). V dropped 3 bases and J dropped 3; count of bases not matched to a gene: 7. The CDR3 length is 16 residues. The chain's CDR3 is CASSQTGGAGDTEAFF. CDR3 coding DNA: TGTGCCAGCAGCCAGACAGGGGGCGCAGGTGACACTGAAGCTTTCTTT.

This clone was seen only a few times. The chain combines TRBV2 with TRBJ1-4; D possibly corresponds to TRBD1 (6 bases). The V gene's germline CDR1 is SNHLY and CDR2 FYNNEI. The V end was cut by 4 bases, the J end by 7 bases, with 16 bases between. The CDR3 is made up of 15 amino acids. The CDR3 reads CASSGALRTVEKLFF. The DNA of the CDR3 is TGTGCCAGCAGTGGGGCGCTACGGACAGTTGAAAAACTGTTTTTT.

The gene calls are TRBV19 and TRBJ1-1, with D unclear. From germline, CDR1 is LNHDA and CDR2 SQIVND (reference sequence). The CDR3 loop spans 13 amino acids. The V end lost 3 bases, the J end lost 5 bases, and 10 bases lay between the germline ends. CDR3 in DNA: TGTGCCAGTAGTATCGGGGTTGTGACTGAAGCTTTCTTT. This codes for CASSIGVVTEAFF.

J is TRBJ2-7 and V is TRBV5-8; no clear D gene. Germline values: CDR1 SGHTS, CDR2 YDEGEE. Trimming removed 4 bases from V and 3 bases from J, with 8 bases in between. The CDR3 has 12 residues. This CDR3 reads CASSANSYEQYF. CDR3 bases: TGTGCCAGCAGCGCAAACAGCTACGAGCAGTACTTC.

The V and J genes are TRBV6-5 and TRBJ1-1; 7 bases agree with TRBD1. CDR1 and CDR2 from the germline V gene are MNHEY and SVGAGI. The V gene end was trimmed by 9 bases and the J gene end by 5 bases; junction bases not matched to a gene: 6. The CDR3 is made up of 12 amino acids. Written as DNA, the CDR3 is TGTGCCAGTCGGGACAGATCTACTGAAGCTTTCTTT. Amino acid sequence: CASRDRSTEAFF.

This chain links TRBV7-2 with TRBJ2-1; D might be TRBD1 (6 bases). Germline V CDR1 and CDR2: SGHTA, FQGNSA. The CDR3 length is 15 residues. Between the trimmed V and J ends, which lost 5 bases and 4 bases, there was a span of 15 bases. The CDR3 is CASSPTGTRYNEQFF. The CDR3 region has the DNA TGTGCCAGCAGCCCGACCGGGACAAGATACAATGAGCAGTTCTTC.

The rearrangement uses TRBV19 and TRBJ2-7, with unresolved D. The CDR3 loop spans 11 amino acids. Germline lookup yields CDR1 LNHDA and CDR2 SQIVND (reference sequence). V was clipped by 4 bases and J by 3 bases, with 4 bases between them. CDR3 nucleotide sequence: TGTGCCAGTAGTAAAGACTACGAGCAGTACTTC. This encodes CASSKDYEQYF.

The rearrangement joins TRBV7-2 to TRBJ2-3; D is possibly TRBD1 or TRBD2 (6 bases each). This CDR3 has 16 residues. Trimming left V 2 bases short and J 2 bases short, with 14 bases between. Per germline, CDR1 SGHTA and CDR2 FQGNSA. CDR3 sequence: CASSLLSGAPTDTQYF. The CDR3 DNA sequence: TGTGCCAGCAGCTTACTCTCGGGGGCCCCCACAGATACGCAGTATTTT.

The rearrangement links TRBV5-1 to TRBJ2-3; D perhaps matches TRBD2 (5 bases). V was trimmed by 5 bases and J by 2 bases, leaving 9 bases between them. The CDR3 length is 13 residues. Germline V gene data show CDR1 as SGHRS and CDR2 as YFSETQ. CDR3 coding DNA: TGCGCCAGCAGTATCCGGGACACAGATACGCAGTATTTT. The encoded protein is CASSIRDTDTQYF.

This clone was recorded only once. The CDR3 region has the DNA TGTGCCAGCAGCTCCTACTCCTACGAGCAGTACTTC. Protein: CASSSYSYEQYF. The chain recombines TRBV7-6 with TRBJ2-7; the D is unclear. V was trimmed by 4 bases and J by 0 bases, leaving 4 bases between them. The CDR3 spans 12 residues. Germline V gene data show CDR1 as SGHVS and CDR2 as FNYEAQ.

The V gene is TRBV27, the J gene TRBJ1-2; weak D call: TRBD1 (6 bases). The CDR3 has 14 amino acids. Trimming removed 5 bases at V and 4 bases at J, with 14 bases between. CDR1 MNHEY and CDR2 SMNVEV come from the germline V gene (reference sequence). The CDR3 loop is CASSPRGGGYGYTF. CDR3 bases: TGTGCCAGCAGTCCCAGGGGCGGGGGCTATGGCTACACCTTC.